Listed here is a single TCR beta chain. The CDR3 end lies 3 residues beyond the end of the read and is filled in from the germline J gene. The germline V gene has CDR1 SGHTA and CDR2 FQGTGA. The CDR3 extends over 13 amino acids. The table came from immunoSEQ multiplex PCR; TCRdb's copy has only in-frame clones and leaves some out. The sample table includes more than 25,000 clones. These data belong to a study of T cells in women clearing cervical HPV infection. This TCR was sampled from a woman aged 18-70 years with a cervical HPV16 infection that either progressed to CIN3+ or cleared (not recorded which). Sample: blood buffy coat. This chain uses TRBV7-3 with TRBJ1-1, with a tentative D call TRBD1 (6 bases). CDR3 sequence: CASSPRGGELAFF. The DNA read from the CDR3 is TGTGCCAGCAGCCCACGAGGGGGGGAGTTG.